This entry lists 12 T cell receptor beta chains sequenced from one sample in a study of beta chain features in type 1 diabetes. The study reverse transcribed the entire isolated RNA, so it sequenced expressed TCRB transcripts. Measured with immunoSEQ multiplex PCR; TCRdb has only the in-frame clones, and not every one. The data hold hundreds of thousands of clones, with approximately 28% observed a single time. Material for sequencing was naive CD4+ T cells from blood. These receptor sequences come from a man between 18 and 29 years old in good health.

This clone was observed a handful of times. The chain recombines TRBV6-6 with TRBJ2-5, with 7 bases that match TRBD2. CDR3 length equals 13 residues. The trim removed 7 bases at V and 5 bases at J, leaving 7 bases unmatched. Germline CDR1 is MNHNY and CDR2 is SVGAGI (reference sequence). The CDR3 loop is CASTGQGGETQYF. DNA for the CDR3: TGTGCCAGCACGGGGCAGGGAGGGGAGACCCAGTACTTC.

This clone was recorded a few times. This CDR3 is CASSQGTLAGAADTQYF. The CDR3, as DNA: TGTGCCAGCAGCCAGGGGACTCTAGCGGGAGCGGCAGATACGCAGTATTTT. V usage is TRBV14 and J usage is TRBJ2-3, with 10 nucleotides matching TRBD2. The germline CDR1 and CDR2 sequences are SGHDN and FVKESK. The CDR3 has 17 amino acids. V lost 3 bases to trimming and J lost 4 bases; unmatched junction nucleotides: 10.

The V gene is TRBV29-1, the J gene TRBJ2-2; 8 bases align to TRBD2. The V gene's germline CDR1 is SQVTM and CDR2 ANQGSEA. J was trimmed by 1 base and V by 6 bases; bases with no gene match: 4. CDR3 length: 14 residues. The CDR3: CSVAGGGNTGELFF. Written as DNA, the CDR3 is TGCAGCGTGGCGGGAGGAGGGAACACCGGGGAGCTGTTTTTT.

V usage is TRBV7-9 and J usage is TRBJ2-1; a possible D gene is TRBD1 (5 bases). Germline assignment: CDR1 SEHNR and CDR2 FQNEAQ (reference sequence). The CDR3 contains 15 residues. Deletions cut 1 base from V and 6 bases from J, with 13 bases between. This CDR3 is CASSLDRTSRNEQFF. The CDR3 DNA is TGTGCCAGCAGCTTAGATAGGACATCCCGCAATGAGCAGTTCTTC.

This clone was counted only a few times. Other nucleotide sequences from this sample produce the same CDR3. The chain recombines TRBV5-1 with TRBJ2-5, with D unresolved. CDR3 length: 14 amino acids. V was cut by 3 bases and J by 1 base, with 10 bases left in between. Germline CDR1 SGHRS, CDR2 YFSETQ. CDR3 amino acids: CASSYDRAQETQYF. The CDR3 DNA reads as TGCGCCAGCAGCTACGACCGGGCCCAAGAGACCCAGTACTTC.

V and J are TRBV30 and TRBJ1-4; 7 bases align to TRBD1. Germline assignment: CDR1 GTSNPN and CDR2 SVGIG (reference sequence). The CDR3 loop spans 13 amino acids. V lost 7 bases and J lost 6; bases outside the gene matches: 8. The CDR3 DNA sequence: TGTGCCTCATCCAAGGGGGCGGATGAAAAACTGTTTTTT. This sequence encodes CASSKGADEKLFF.

The J gene is TRBJ2-7, the V gene TRBV6-5, with D maybe TRBD2 (7 bases). V was pared by 2 bases and J by 2 bases, with 10 bases between. CDR3 length: 14 residues. Germline-derived CDR1 and CDR2 are MNHEY and SVGAGI. This chain's CDR3 is CASSYGGATYEQYF. Here the CDR3 DNA reads TGTGCCAGCAGTTACGGGGGGGCTACCTACGAGCAGTACTTC.

This chain connects TRBV7-9 to TRBJ2-7; TRBD2 matches at 13 bases. The junction had 12 bases not matched to a gene; V was cut back by 4 bases and J by 0 bases. The CDR3 runs 19 residues. Germline assignment: CDR1 SEHNR and CDR2 FQNEAQ (reference sequence). The CDR3 here is CASSSPPARTSGSSYEQYF. The DNA of the CDR3 is TGTGCCAGCAGCTCTCCCCCGGCCCGGACTAGCGGGAGCTCCTACGAGCAGTACTTC.

The chain recombines TRBV15 with TRBJ1-4; 8 positions match TRBD1. Germline values: CDR1 LNHNV, CDR2 YYDKDF (reference sequence). Unmatched junction bases numbered 11, after V lost 1 base and J lost 7 bases. CDR3 size: 17 residues. CDR3 nucleotide sequence: TGTGCCACCAGCAGAGTTGGGGCGGACAGGGAGGGTGAAAAACTGTTTTTT. This codes for CATSRVGADREGEKLFF.

The chain has TRBV5-1 and TRBJ2-7; 11 bases line up with TRBD2. The trim removed 4 bases at V and 0 bases at J, leaving 3 bases unmatched. The CDR3 is 15 amino acids. The germline CDR1 and CDR2 sequences are SGHRS and YFSETQ. DNA for the CDR3: TGCGCCAGCAGCCAGGGACTAGCGGACTCCTACGAGCAGTACTTC. It translates to CASSQGLADSYEQYF.

J is TRBJ1-4 and V is TRBV30, with 7 bases identical to TRBD1. The CDR3 covers 11 residues. After removal of 5 bases from V and 7 bases from J, the junction contained 1 base not matched to a gene. CDR1 and CDR2 (germline): GTSNPN, SVGIG (reference sequence). For the CDR3, the DNA is TGTGCCTGGGGACAGGTTGAAAAACTGTTTTTT. It encodes CAWGQVEKLFF.

This clone has more than one count but fewer than ten. This CDR3 is also generated by other DNA sequences in the sample. The chain carries TRBV30 and TRBJ2-7; D is uncertain. V was trimmed by 0 bases and J by 0 bases, leaving 6 bases between them. CDR3 length: 13 residues. Germline-derived CDR1 and CDR2 are GTSNPN and SVGIG (reference sequence). As DNA, the CDR3 is TGTGCCTGGAGTGTGGGGAACTCCTACGAGCAGTACTTC. It translates to CAWSVGNSYEQYF.